This T cell receptor (beta chain) appears in the sequencing data of a study of response to subunit inactivated influenza vaccine. With 7 bases clipped from V and 5 bases from J, the junction kept 7 bases outside the gene matches. Looked up from germline, CDR1 is SQVTM and CDR2 is ANQGSEA. The CDR3 spans 13 residues. Overall study results and limits: That few new T cells are recruited by each seasonal influenza vaccination was the authors' suggestion.

This clonotype was observed a few times. The antigen remains unidentified. TCRdb ran MiXCR on the RT-PCR reads and lists one entry per CDR3 protein. The repertoire holds around 580,000 distinct CDR3 sequences, with about 12% as singletons. The sequence was obtained from a man aged 50 to 60 who received an inactivated influenza vaccine. The gene calls are TRBV29-1 and TRBJ2-2; 7 bases line up with TRBD2. Sequences were derived from PBMCs from blood, sampled on the day of vaccination. The DNA of the CDR3 is TGCAGCGCAAAAGCGGGATGGACCGGGGAGCTGTTTTTT. It is translated as CSAKAGWTGELFF.